These 22 T cell receptor beta chains came from one sample sequenced in a study of identical twins. One entry per CDR3 protein, called by TCRdb with MiXCR from the 5' RACE reads. The table shows under 300,000 distinct CDR3 sequences, with approximately 11% occurring only once. The same sample was also studied in work on yellow fever vaccine responses in identical twins.

Sequencing used memory (CD45RO+) T cells sorted from blood. The receptors were gathered from a woman between 18 and 29 years old in good health.

This clonotype was counted a few times. The genes are TRBV6-5 and TRBJ1-2, with 12 bases that match TRBD1. Germline loops: CDR1 MNHEY, CDR2 SVGAGI. The CDR3 is 15 residues long. The ends lost 0 bases at V and 10 bases at J; junction bases unmatched: 6. The CDR3 reads CASSYSKGQGADYTF. CDR3 nucleotide sequence: TGTGCCAGCAGTTACTCGAAGGGACAGGGGGCTGACTACACCTTC.

The V gene is TRBV3-1, the J gene TRBJ2-5; 10 bases agree with TRBD2. Germline values: CDR1 LGHDT, CDR2 YNNKEL (reference sequence). This CDR3 spans 17 amino acids. Losses at the gene ends were 4 bases for V and 3 bases for J; bases not matched to a gene: 11. CDR3 region: CASSPRLAGAGEETQYF. CDR3 sequence (DNA): TGTGCCAGCAGCCCCCGTCTAGCGGGAGCGGGGGAAGAGACCCAGTACTTC.

This clonotype was counted between two and nine times. The rearrangement links TRBV6-1 to TRBJ2-1; TRBD2 is a possible D gene (6 bases). CDR1 and CDR2 (germline): MNHNS, SASEGT. Deletions cut 3 bases from V and 12 bases from J, with 12 bases between. The CDR3 covers 12 residues. The CDR3 sequence: CASSDQGGVQFF. CDR3 nucleotides: TGTGCCAGCAGTGACCAGGGAGGTGTGCAGTTCTTC.

This clonotype has just a few counts. A read error may be the cause here, since a much bigger clone is one base away. V is TRBV6-4 and J is TRBJ2-2; TRBD2 is a possible D gene (5 bases). V gave up 2 bases and J gave up 4 bases, with 5 bases separating them. The CDR3 totals 13 residues. From germline, CDR1 is MRHNA and CDR2 SNTAGT. CDR3 sequence: CASSDTSTGELFF. CDR3 sequence (DNA): TGTGCCAGCAGTGACACTAGCACCGGGGAGCTGTTTTTT.

This clonotype was counted at least ten times. J is TRBJ2-7 and V is TRBV5-6; D call uncertain. With 4 bases removed from V and 4 bases from J, the gap between germline ends came to 21 bases. Germline CDR1 reads SGHDT; CDR2 reads YYEEEE. This CDR3 spans 16 amino acids. As DNA, the CDR3 is TGTGCCAGCAGCCCAAGACCAATGGCGATACGATACGAGCAGTACTTC. Translated, it gives CASSPRPMAIRYEQYF.

In its sample, this clonotype was seen many times. The V and J genes are TRBV5-1 and TRBJ2-5, with a weak D call TRBD1 (5 bases). Trimming left V 2 bases short and J 1 base short, with 9 bases between. The CDR3 runs 14 residues. Germline CDR1 reads SGHRS; CDR2 reads YFSETQ. The CDR3 DNA reads as TGCGCCAGCAGCTTTGGGGCCCTCCAAGAGACCCAGTACTTC. It specifies CASSFGALQETQYF.

This clonotype was seen many times. This sequence joins TRBV12-3 or TRBV12-4 and TRBJ1-1, with unresolved D. V lost 7 bases to trimming and J lost 6 bases, with 18 bases between them. CDR3 size: 14 residues. The CDR3 region is CASNPQINRAEAFF. Here the CDR3 DNA reads TGTGCCAGCAATCCACAGATAAATAGGGCTGAAGCTTTCTTT.

J is TRBJ1-1 and V is TRBV7-2; D not resolved. The V gene lost 5 bases and the J gene lost 1 base, with 17 bases spanning the gap. This CDR3 has 16 amino acids. The V gene's germline CDR1 is SGHTA and CDR2 FQGNSA. DNA of the CDR3: TGTGCCAGCAGCACTCCCGACCGAGGGCCGAACACTGAAGCTTTCTTT. Protein: CASSTPDRGPNTEAFF.

Ten or more counts support this clonotype. The chain carries TRBV7-9 and TRBJ2-1; 7 positions match TRBD2. Germline V gene lookup returns CDR1 SEHNR and CDR2 FQNEAQ (reference sequence). The CDR3 is 14 amino acids. The trim removed 2 bases at V and 6 bases at J, leaving 4 bases unmatched. The CDR3 coding sequence is TGTGCCAGCAGCTTACATGGCGGGAGCAATGAGCAGTTCTTC. Protein product: CASSLHGGSNEQFF.

With respect to this clonotype: A much larger clonotype is one base distant, so this may be a read error. The chain couples TRBV20-1 to TRBJ2-2; TRBD2 matches 16 bases. Germline values: CDR1 DFQATT, CDR2 SNEGSKA (reference sequence). The CDR3 is 21 residues long. CDR3 sequence (DNA): TGCAGTGCTAGAGATTTCGGGACTAGCGGGAGGGCCTCGAGTTTTCCCGGGGAGCAGTTTTTT. It translates to CSARDFGTSGRASSFPGEQFF.

This clonotype showed up many times. The chain is built from TRBV30 and TRBJ2-1, with 8 bases that match TRBD1. This CDR3 region has 16 residues. Unmatched junction bases numbered 13, after V lost 2 bases and J lost 7 bases. Germline assignment: CDR1 GTSNPN and CDR2 SVGIG (reference sequence). The CDR3: CAWSIPIARGRNEQFF. The DNA for the CDR3 is TGTGCCTGGAGTATACCAATAGCCAGGGGGCGGAATGAGCAGTTCTTC.

The sample holds many counts of this clonotype. V usage is TRBV29-1 and J usage is TRBJ2-7; 9 positions match TRBD1. The V segment lost 7 bases and the J segment 5 bases; nucleotides outside the gene matches: 3. CDR1 is SQVTM, CDR2 ANQGSEA, per germline. The CDR3 has 11 residues. The CDR3 DNA is TGCAGCGCTGGGACAGGGAACGAGCAGTACTTC. Translating gives CSAGTGNEQYF.

This clonotype was counted only a few times. This chain links TRBV7-2 with TRBJ2-7, with 10 bases aligning to TRBD2. The CDR3 runs 17 residues. Germline V lookup: CDR1 SGHTA, CDR2 FQGNSA. J gave up 3 bases and V 4 bases, and 12 bases lay outside the gene matches. Here the CDR3 DNA reads TGTGCCAGCAGCTCCCTCCAAGCTAGCGGGGGACTCTACGAGCAGTACTTC. It yields the protein CASSSLQASGGLYEQYF.

This clonotype has a handful of counts. The CDR3: CAWIIHTGYTF. Here the CDR3 DNA reads TGTGCCTGGATTATTCATACGGGCTACACCTTC. The rearrangement links TRBV30 to TRBJ1-2, with no clear D. The V end lost 4 bases, the J end lost 8 bases, and 11 bases lay between the germline ends. The CDR3 loop spans 11 amino acids. CDR1 is GTSNPN, CDR2 SVGIG, per germline (reference sequence).

The chain recombines TRBV5-5 with TRBJ2-1, with D unresolved. Germline CDR1 SGHKS, CDR2 YYEKEE (reference sequence). The CDR3 loop spans 15 amino acids. The germline V and J ends were trimmed by 4 bases and 3 bases, with 14 bases remaining between them. CDR3 sequence reads: CASSPGLPCYNEQFF. CDR3 nucleotides: TGTGCCAGCAGCCCCGGGCTCCCATGCTACAATGAGCAGTTCTTC.

The chain has TRBV28 and TRBJ2-1; 8 nucleotides match TRBD2. Trimming at V came to 9 bases and at J to 14 bases, leaving 15 bases not matched to a gene. This CDR3 comprises 13 residues. Per germline, CDR1 MDHEN and CDR2 SYDVKM. The CDR3 nucleotides read TGTGCCAGTTACGATGCGGGAGGCCGTGAAGAGTTCTTC. Its protein product is CASYDAGGREEFF. The full variable domain, completed using reference TRBV28 and TRBJ2-1, is DVKVTQSSRYLVKRTGEKVFLECVQDMDHENMFWYRQDPGLGLRLIYFSYDVKMKEKGDIPEGYSVSREKKERFSLILESASTNQTSMYLCASYDAGGREEFFGPGTRLTVL.

Regarding this clonotype: A much larger clone lies a single base off, so this may be a read error. The V gene is TRBV3-1, the J gene TRBJ1-1, with D unresolved. This CDR3 spans 13 amino acids. CDR1 and CDR2 from the germline V gene are LGHDT and YNNKEL (reference sequence). The CDR3 here is CASSRKGGTGAFF. CDR3 DNA sequence: TGTGCCAGCAGCCGGAAGGGTGGCACTGGAGCTTTCTTT.

This clonotype was counted many times. The chain joins TRBV7-9 to TRBJ1-1; no clear D. The germline V gene encodes CDR1 SEHNR and CDR2 FQNEAQ (reference sequence). V was trimmed by 2 bases and J by 0 bases, leaving 4 bases between them. The CDR3 spans 13 residues. The CDR3 DNA follows: TGTGCCAGCAGCTTAAAGGTGAACACTGAAGCTTTCTTT. Translating gives CASSLKVNTEAFF.

This clonotype was counted ten times or more. In DNA, the CDR3 is TGTGCCAGCAGTCACCTAGCGGGGGCCAGCACAGATACGCAGTATTTT. Translated, it gives CASSHLAGASTDTQYF. The rearrangement uses TRBV6-5 and TRBJ2-3; 10 positions agree with TRBD2. CDR3 length equals 16 residues. Germline lookup yields CDR1 MNHEY and CDR2 SVGAGI. The J segment lost 0 bases and the V segment lost 5 bases, leaving 5 bases of the junction unmatched.

The J gene is TRBJ2-7, the V gene TRBV28; possibly TRBD1 for D (6 bases). The CDR3 sequence is 13 residues long. V lost 2 bases and J 6 bases, leaving 11 bases between the germline ends. Germline V gives CDR1 MDHEN, CDR2 SYDVKM. CDR3: CASSLTGSPEQYF. CDR3 DNA: TGTGCCAGCAGTTTAACAGGGTCGCCCGAGCAGTACTTC. The full variable domain, rest sourced from reference TRBV28 and TRBJ2-7, is DVKVTQSSRYLVKRTGEKVFLECVQDMDHENMFWYRQDPGLGLRLIYFSYDVKMKEKGDIPEGYSVSREKKERFSLILESASTNQTSMYLCASSLTGSPEQYFGPGTRLTVT.

This clonotype came up many times. V gene TRBV20-1 combines with J gene TRBJ2-7, with 7 bases lining up with TRBD2. With V trimmed by 3 bases and J by 6 bases, 5 bases remained unmatched. Germline CDR1 is DFQATT and CDR2 is SNEGSKA (reference sequence). CDR3 size: 12 residues. CDR3 bases: TGCAGTGCTAGCGTGGGAGGGTTCGAGCAGTACTTC. Translation: CSASVGGFEQYF.

The rearrangement links TRBV5-1 to TRBJ1-4; 7 bases agree with TRBD1. J lost 3 bases, V lost 5 bases, and 4 bases had no gene match. The V gene's germline CDR1 is SGHRS and CDR2 YFSETQ. CDR3 length: 14 amino acids. The CDR3 here is CASRPGTANEKLFF. CDR3 DNA: TGCGCCAGCAGACCCGGGACAGCTAATGAAAAACTGTTTTTT.